The sequence of this T cell receptor (beta chain) was determined in a study of T cell repertoires in cytomegalovirus infection. The wider study: Public signatures in TCR beta pointed to CMV infection and matching HLA type.

Study results and limitations: Across the ex vivo response, the dominant clonotypes were HLA-C-restricted CMV-specific TCR beta clonotypes.

With regard to this clonotype: Its antigen is unidentified.

TCRdb processed the reads anew with MiXCR; each CDR3 protein has one entry. This table holds more than 250,000 distinct CDR3 sequences, roughly an eighth found once. V dropped 6 bases and J dropped 3; count of bases not matched to a gene: 9. The CDR3 runs to 15 residues. The germline V gene encodes CDR1 SQVTM and CDR2 ANQGSEA. The chain employs TRBV29-1 and TRBJ2-2; 8 nucleotides align to TRBD2. The sample comprised PBMCs. The TCR was taken from a human donor in good health (CMV status not recorded). Some clones in this sample may be carry-over from other donors' samples. The CDR3 nucleotides are TGCAGCGTCACCGCGGGGGGTGAAGACACCGGGGAGCTGTTTTTT. It translates to CSVTAGGEDTGELFF.